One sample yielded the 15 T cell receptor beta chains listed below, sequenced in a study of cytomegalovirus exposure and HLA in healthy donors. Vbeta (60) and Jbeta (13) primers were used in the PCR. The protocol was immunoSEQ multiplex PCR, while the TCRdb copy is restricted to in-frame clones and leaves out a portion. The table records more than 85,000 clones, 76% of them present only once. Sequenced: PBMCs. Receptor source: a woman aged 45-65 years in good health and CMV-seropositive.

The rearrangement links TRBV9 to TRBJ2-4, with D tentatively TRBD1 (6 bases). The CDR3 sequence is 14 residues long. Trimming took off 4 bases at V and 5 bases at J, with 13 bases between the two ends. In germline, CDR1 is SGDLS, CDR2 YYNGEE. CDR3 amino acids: CASSPGVSENIQYF. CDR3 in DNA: TGTGCCAGCAGCCCAGGGGTCTCCGAAAACATTCAGTACTTC.

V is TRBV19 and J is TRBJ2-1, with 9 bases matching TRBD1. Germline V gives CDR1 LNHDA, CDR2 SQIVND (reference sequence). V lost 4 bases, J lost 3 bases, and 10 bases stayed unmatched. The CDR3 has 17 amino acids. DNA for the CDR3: TGTGCCAGTAGTACCCCGCGCCCGGGACAGGGCTACAATGAGCAGTTCTTC. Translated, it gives CASSTPRPGQGYNEQFF.

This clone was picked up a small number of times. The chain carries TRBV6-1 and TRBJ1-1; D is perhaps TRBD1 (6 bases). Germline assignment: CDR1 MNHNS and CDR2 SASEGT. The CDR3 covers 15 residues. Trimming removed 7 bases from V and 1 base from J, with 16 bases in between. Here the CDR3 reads CASNARAGANTEAFF. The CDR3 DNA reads TGTGCCAGCAATGCTCGGGCGGGGGCGAACACTGAAGCTTTCTTT.

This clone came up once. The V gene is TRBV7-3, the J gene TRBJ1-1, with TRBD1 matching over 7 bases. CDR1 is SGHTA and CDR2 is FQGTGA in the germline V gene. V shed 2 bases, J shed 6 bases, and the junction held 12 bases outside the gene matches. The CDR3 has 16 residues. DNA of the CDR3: TGTGCCAGCAGCTTATACGGAGGGGGCGTGGGGGCTGAAGCTTTCTTT. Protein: CASSLYGGGVGAEAFF. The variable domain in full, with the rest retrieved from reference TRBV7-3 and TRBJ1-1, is GAGVSQTPSNKVTEKGKYVELRCDPISGHTALYWYRQSLGQGPEFLIYFQGTGAADDSGLPNDRFFAVRPEGSVSTLKIQRTERGDSAVYLCASSLYGGGVGAEAFFGQGTRLTVV.

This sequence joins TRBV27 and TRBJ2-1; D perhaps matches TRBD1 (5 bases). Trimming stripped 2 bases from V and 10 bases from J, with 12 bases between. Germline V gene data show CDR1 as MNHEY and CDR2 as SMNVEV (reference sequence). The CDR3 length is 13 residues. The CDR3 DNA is TGTGCCAGCAGTTTACCCCCCTGGGGCGAGCAGTTCTTC. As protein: CASSLPPWGEQFF.

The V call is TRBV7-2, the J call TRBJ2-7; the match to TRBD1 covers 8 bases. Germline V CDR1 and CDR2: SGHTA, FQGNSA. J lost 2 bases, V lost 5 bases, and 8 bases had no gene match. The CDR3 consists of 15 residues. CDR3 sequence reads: CASSPGTGIPYEQYF. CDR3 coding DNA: TGTGCCAGCAGCCCCGGGACAGGCATTCCCTACGAGCAGTACTTC.

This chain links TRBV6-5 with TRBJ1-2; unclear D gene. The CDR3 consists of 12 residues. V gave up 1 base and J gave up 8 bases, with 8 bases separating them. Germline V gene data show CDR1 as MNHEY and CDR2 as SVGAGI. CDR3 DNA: TGTGCCAGCAGTTACTTTGGGGAGGGCTACACCTTC. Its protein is CASSYFGEGYTF.

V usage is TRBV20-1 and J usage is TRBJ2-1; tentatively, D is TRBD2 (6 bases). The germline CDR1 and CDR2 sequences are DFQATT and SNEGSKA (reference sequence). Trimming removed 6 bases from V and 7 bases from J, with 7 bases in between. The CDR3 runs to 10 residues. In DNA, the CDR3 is TGCAGTGCGGGGAGGAATGAGCAGTTCTTC. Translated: CSAGRNEQFF.

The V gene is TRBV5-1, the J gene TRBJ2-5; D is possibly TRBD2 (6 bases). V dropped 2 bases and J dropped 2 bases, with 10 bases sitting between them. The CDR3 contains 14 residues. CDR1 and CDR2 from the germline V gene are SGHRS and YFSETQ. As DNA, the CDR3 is TGCGCCAGCAGCTTCCCGGGAGAACAAGAGACCCAGTACTTC. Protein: CASSFPGEQETQYF.

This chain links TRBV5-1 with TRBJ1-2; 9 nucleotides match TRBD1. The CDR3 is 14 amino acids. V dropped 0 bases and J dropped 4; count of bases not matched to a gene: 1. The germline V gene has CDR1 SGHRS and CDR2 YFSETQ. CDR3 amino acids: CASSLGDRVYGYTF. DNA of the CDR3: TGCGCCAGCAGCTTGGGGGACAGGGTCTATGGCTACACCTTC.

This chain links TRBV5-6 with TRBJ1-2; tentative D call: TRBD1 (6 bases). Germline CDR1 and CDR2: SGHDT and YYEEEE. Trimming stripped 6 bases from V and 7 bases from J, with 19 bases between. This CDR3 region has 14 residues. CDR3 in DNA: TGTGCCAGCACCCTGGGGGCAGTGTCAGGTGGCTACACCTTC. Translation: CASTLGAVSGGYTF.

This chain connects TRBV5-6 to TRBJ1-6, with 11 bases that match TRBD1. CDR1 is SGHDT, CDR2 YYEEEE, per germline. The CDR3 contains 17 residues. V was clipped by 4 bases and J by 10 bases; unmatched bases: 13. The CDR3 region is CASSRNGQGARRSPLHF. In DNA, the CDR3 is TGTGCCAGCAGCAGAAACGGACAGGGGGCGAGAAGATCACCCCTCCACTTT.

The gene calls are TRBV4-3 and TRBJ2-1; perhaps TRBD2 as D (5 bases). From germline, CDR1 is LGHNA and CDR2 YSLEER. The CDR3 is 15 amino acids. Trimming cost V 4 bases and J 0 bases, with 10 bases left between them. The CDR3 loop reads CASSLEGSSYNEQFF. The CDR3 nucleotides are TGCGCCAGCAGCCTGGAAGGGAGCTCCTACAATGAGCAGTTCTTC.

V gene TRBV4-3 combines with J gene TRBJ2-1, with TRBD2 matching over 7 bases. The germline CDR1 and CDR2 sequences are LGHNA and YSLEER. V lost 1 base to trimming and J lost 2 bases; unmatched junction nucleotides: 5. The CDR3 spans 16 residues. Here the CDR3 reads CASSQGAGPTYNEQFF. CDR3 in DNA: TGCGCCAGCAGCCAAGGAGCGGGGCCCACCTACAATGAGCAGTTCTTC.

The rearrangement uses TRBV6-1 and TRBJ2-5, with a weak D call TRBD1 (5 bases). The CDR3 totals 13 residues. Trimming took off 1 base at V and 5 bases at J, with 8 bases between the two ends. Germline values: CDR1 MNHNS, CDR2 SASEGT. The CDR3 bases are TGTGCCAGCAGTGAAGTCAAGGGGGAGACCCAGTACTTC. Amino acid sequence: CASSEVKGETQYF.